This passage covers 21 T cell receptor beta chains from one sample sequenced in a study of blood T cells in healthy people across ages. Primers used in a second PCR of roughly 6 to 11 cycles were a sample-barcoded 5' primer and a J-beta primer mix. Using its own MiXCR run on the 5' RACE reads, TCRdb lists one record per CDR3 protein. The repertoire holds approximately 490,000 distinct CDR3 sequences, more than 20% seen once, with approximately 8.7% in the top ten. In addition, the sample was reused for a study of T cells of mothers and their children.

Sequenced material: blood. The receptors stem from a boy between 10 and 17 years old in good health.

The CDR3 DNA follows: TGTGCCAGCAGCCGACAATCTCTAGCGGGAGACTACGAGCAGTACTTC. Residues: CASSRQSLAGDYEQYF. This chain links TRBV7-8 with TRBJ2-7; 10 nucleotides match TRBD2. Trimming removed 5 bases from V and 3 bases from J; junction bases left unmatched: 10. Germline-derived CDR1 and CDR2 are SGHVS and FQNEAQ. The CDR3 totals 16 residues.

This clonotype was observed at least ten times. The genes are TRBV7-9 and TRBJ2-7, with a weak D call TRBD2 (5 bases). The V end lost 2 bases, the J end lost 3 bases, and 17 bases lay between the germline ends. The CDR3 has 16 residues. Germline loops: CDR1 SEHNR, CDR2 FQNEAQ (reference sequence). The CDR3 region is CASSLSTGLGSYEQYF. The CDR3 DNA follows: TGTGCCAGCAGCTTATCTACCGGACTGGGTAGCTACGAGCAGTACTTC.

This clonotype was counted between two and nine times. The rearrangement links TRBV7-9 to TRBJ1-2, with TRBD1 identical over 7 bases. Germline CDR1 reads SEHNR; CDR2 reads FQNEAQ (reference sequence). This CDR3 is built from 14 residues. V trimming: 5 bases; J trimming: 0 bases; junction bases outside the gene matches: 3. CDR3 protein: CASSRDSPNYGYTF. The CDR3, as DNA: TGTGCCAGCAGCCGGGACAGCCCTAACTATGGCTACACCTTC.

V gene TRBV6-5 combines with J gene TRBJ2-6; D is possibly TRBD1 or TRBD2 (6 bases each). V lost 7 bases and J lost 0, with 10 bases in between. There are 15 residues in the CDR3. Germline assignment: CDR1 MNHEY and CDR2 SVGAGI. DNA of the CDR3: TGTGCCAGCATCGAGGGGGGCTCTGGGGCCAACGTCCTGACTTTC. Protein: CASIEGGSGANVLTF.

The chain couples TRBV5-6 to TRBJ2-1; TRBD1 agrees at 12 bases. Per the germline V gene, CDR1 is SGHDT and CDR2 is YYEEEE. The length of the CDR3 is 18 residues. With 6 bases clipped from V and 4 bases from J, the junction kept 14 bases outside the gene matches. Here the CDR3 reads CASTKIWDRGPFYNEQFF. The CDR3 DNA reads as TGTGCCAGCACCAAGATATGGGACAGGGGGCCTTTTTACAATGAGCAGTTCTTC.

There are a few counts of this clonotype. The gene calls are TRBV20-1 and TRBJ1-4, with TRBD1 as a possible D gene (6 bases). Germline-derived CDR1 and CDR2 are DFQATT and SNEGSKA (reference sequence). The CDR3 loop spans 15 amino acids. The V and J ends lost 3 bases and 8 bases respectively, with 19 bases between them. The CDR3 DNA reads TGCAGTGCTAGGGGCGAGACAGGATTGGACGAAAAACTGTTTTTT. It is translated as CSARGETGLDEKLFF.

This clonotype was seen only a few times. This chain links TRBV14 with TRBJ2-7; TRBD1 agrees at 10 bases. Trimming removed 4 bases from V and 4 bases from J; junction bases left unmatched: 7. Germline values: CDR1 SGHDN, CDR2 FVKESK. This CDR3 is built from 15 residues. CDR3 sequence reads: CASSLWDRGTYEQYF. DNA for the CDR3: TGTGCCAGCAGCCTCTGGGACAGGGGTACGTACGAGCAGTACTTC.

Notes on this clonotype: At one of its ends the junction is not consistent with the germline gene, which may arise from a read error. The chain joins TRBV29-1 to TRBJ1-1, with unresolved D. CDR1 and CDR2 from the germline V gene are SQVTM and ANQGSEA. This CDR3 spans 12 amino acids. CDR3 region: CSVVGWNAEAFF. The CDR3 nucleotides are TGCAGCGTTGTAGGGTGGAACGCTGAAGCTTTCTTT.

This clonotype was observed a handful of times. In DNA form, the CDR3 reads TGCAGTGCGCACAAGGCACCTACCTACGAGCAGTACTTC. Protein product: CSAHKAPTYEQYF. The rearrangement links TRBV20-1 to TRBJ2-5, with D unresolved. The assigned J gene may be wrong: the sequence end matches TRBJ2-7 better. CDR1 is DFQATT, CDR2 SNEGSKA, per germline (reference sequence). The CDR3 is 13 residues long.

The genes are TRBV11-1 and TRBJ2-1; 7 nucleotides match TRBD1. The J call may be wrong; the DNA end is better matched by TRBJ2-5. The CDR3 sequence is 12 residues long. Germline V gene sequence: CDR1 SGHAT, CDR2 FQDESV (reference sequence). DNA of the CDR3: TGTGCCAGCAGCGGGGACAGTCGGGACCAGTACTTC. Encoded protein: CASSGDSRDQYF.

In this sample, this clonotype turned up a few times. This chain links TRBV7-9 with TRBJ2-1; D tentatively fits TRBD1 or TRBD2 (6 bases each). Germline CDR1 reads SEHNR; CDR2 reads FQNEAQ (reference sequence). V lost 5 bases and J lost 8, with 13 bases in between. The CDR3 loop spans 13 amino acids. The CDR3 DNA is TGTGCCAGCAGCAGAAACAGGGAGGATGAGCAGTTCTTC. Its protein product is CASSRNREDEQFF.

The V gene is TRBV27, the J gene TRBJ1-6, with D uncertain. Looked up from germline, CDR1 is MNHEY and CDR2 is SMNVEV (reference sequence). The length of the CDR3 is 17 residues. Trimming took 2 bases from V and 3 from J, leaving 14 bases between them. For the CDR3, the DNA is TGTGCCAGCAGTTTAGTCTTAGCAGGAGTCTATAATTCACCCCTCCACTTT. Translation: CASSLVLAGVYNSPLHF.

A few counts support this clonotype. The chain employs TRBV29-1 and TRBJ1-2; no reliable D call. The CDR3 is made up of 12 amino acids. Germline-derived CDR1 and CDR2 are SQVTM and ANQGSEA. V lost 2 bases and J lost 5, with 9 bases in between. The CDR3 sequence is CSVEKRGYGYTF. The CDR3 region has the DNA TGCAGCGTTGAAAAACGGGGTTATGGCTACACCTTC.

The chain has TRBV3-1 and TRBJ1-4, with unresolved D. The CDR3 has 15 amino acids. Between the trimmed V and J ends, which lost 0 bases and 8 bases, there was a span of 13 bases. The germline V gene encodes CDR1 LGHDT and CDR2 YNNKEL (reference sequence). CDR3 nucleotide sequence: TGTGCCAGCAGCCAAGATACGGGGTCGAGAGAAAAACTGTTTTTT. This translates into CASSQDTGSREKLFF.

The gene calls are TRBV4-1 and TRBJ1-5; a possible D gene is TRBD1 (6 bases). Per germline, CDR1 MGHRA and CDR2 YSYEKL. This CDR3 is 15 amino acids long. Trimming removed 1 base at V and 7 bases at J, with 14 bases between. The chain's CDR3 is CASSQAGIGGQPQHF. CDR3 in DNA: TGCGCCAGCAGCCAAGCAGGGATAGGGGGACAGCCCCAGCATTTT.

The sample holds a few counts of this clonotype. This chain joins TRBV6-1 and TRBJ1-5; D is ambiguous. The CDR3 runs to 14 residues. CDR1 is MNHNS, CDR2 SASEGT, per germline. V lost 4 bases and J lost 0, with 7 bases in between. The CDR3 loop reads CASSAEYSNQPQHF. CDR3 nucleotides: TGTGCCAGCAGTGCTGAATATAGCAATCAGCCCCAGCATTTT.

The rearrangement uses TRBV5-1 and TRBJ2-1, with 9 bases aligning to TRBD2. The germline V gene has CDR1 SGHRS and CDR2 YFSETQ. Trimming cost V 0 bases and J 5 bases; bases outside gene matches: 3. The CDR3 is 15 amino acids. CDR3 loop: CASSLGGRGDNEQFF. CDR3 sequence (DNA): TGCGCCAGCAGCTTGGGCGGGAGGGGAGACAATGAGCAGTTCTTC.

This clonotype was counted a single time. The chain joins TRBV19 to TRBJ1-2; 7 bases map to TRBD1. The J segment lost 4 bases and the V segment lost 5 bases, leaving 10 bases of the junction unmatched. The CDR3 extends over 15 amino acids. Germline V gives CDR1 LNHDA, CDR2 SQIVND (reference sequence). In DNA form, the CDR3 reads TGTGCCAGTAGTCCGCCGGGACAGCGGGGCTATGGCTACACCTTC. Its protein is CASSPPGQRGYGYTF. The whole variable domain, filled in from reference TRBV19 and TRBJ1-2, reads DGGITQSPKYLFRKEGQNVTLSCEQNLNHDAMYWYRQDPGQGLRLIYYSQIVNDFQKGDIAEGYSVSREKKESFPLTVTSAQKNPTAFYLCASSPPGQRGYGYTFGSGTRLTVV.

This clonotype was seen more than once but under ten times. The chain uses TRBV10-3 and TRBJ2-7; D is possibly TRBD1 (6 bases). This CDR3 has 13 amino acids. In germline, CDR1 is ENHRY, CDR2 SYGVKD. Trimming took off 10 bases at V and 6 bases at J, with 19 bases between the two ends. The CDR3 region has the DNA TGTGCCAACAGGTTGGGGGCTACTAGCGAGCAGTACTTC. Translated: CANRLGATSEQYF.

The CDR3 spells CASSPFPGTRRYQETQYF. Written as DNA, the CDR3 is TGTGCCAGCAGCCCATTCCCCGGGACTCGAAGGTACCAAGAGACCCAGTACTTC. The genes are TRBV9 and TRBJ2-5; possible D gene TRBD2, 6 bases. CDR1 is SGDLS, CDR2 YYNGEE, per germline. Trimming took 4 bases from V and 0 from J, leaving 22 bases between them. The CDR3 has 18 amino acids. The full variable domain, completed using reference TRBV9 and TRBJ2-5, is DSGVTQTPKHLITATGQRVTLRCSPRSGDLSVYWYQQSLDQGLQFLIQYYNGEERAKGNILERFSAQQFPDLHSELNLSSLELGDSALYFCASSPFPGTRRYQETQYFGPGTRLLVL.

In this sample, this clonotype turned up a few times. The CDR3 region has the DNA TGCGCCAGCAGCCAGGGCGGGCATGAGCAGTTCTTC. Translated: CASSQGGHEQFF. V usage is TRBV4-3 and J usage is TRBJ2-1; D perhaps matches TRBD2 (5 bases). Germline V gene data show CDR1 as LGHNA and CDR2 as YSLEER. Trimming cost V 3 bases and J 8 bases, with 8 bases left between them. CDR3 length equals 12 residues.